Given below is one T cell receptor (beta chain) in context. Original methodology: Reference gene primer amplification yielded estimated nucleated cell counts. TCRdb keeps only in-frame clones here, not all; method: immunoSEQ multiplex PCR. V and J calls and clone size follow that table, whereas D and trimming were derived from the DNA. In the table there are around 140,000 clones, about four fifths of which are singletons. The CDR3 has 14 amino acids. V shed 0 bases and J shed 5 bases, with 11 bases lying between them. CDR1 is GTSNPN and CDR2 is SVGIG in the germline V gene (reference sequence). This sample is drawn from a study of blood T cell repertoires in COVID-19. Study details: Sites across the United States, Italy and Spain contributed samples from acute and convalescent COVID-19. Nucleic acid was either cDNA or gDNA, and it came from T cells, B-cell-depleted T cells, or PBMCs.

The receptor's source is a man aged 70 or older who had recovered from COVID-19. The chain uses TRBV30 and TRBJ2-1; D is perhaps TRBD1 (6 bases). Sequencing used peripheral blood. The CDR3 DNA reads as TGTGCCTGGAGTGTAACAGGGAGCCACAATGAGCAGTTCTTC. It specifies CAWSVTGSHNEQFF.